The TCR beta chain described here comes from a study of CD8+ T cells in alopecia areata. For the study at large: Twice daily, treated patients received 5 to 10 mg of oral tofacitinib. Tofacitinib lasted 6 to 18 months, then 6 months off drug.

This clone was seen only a few times. As yet, its antigen is unknown. The treatment is: oral pan-JAK inhibitor, 5-10 mg twice daily. V dropped 4 bases and J dropped 5 bases, with 5 bases sitting between them. The V gene's germline CDR1 is SQVTM and CDR2 ANQGSEA. The CDR3 has 11 amino acids. In each case, RNA was isolated and then reverse transcribed into cDNA as the sequencing template. TCRdb's table, derived via immunoSEQ multiplex PCR, lists solely in-frame clones and lacks some. The sample holds 210,000 or so clones, over 60% seen once. Study findings and constraints: The treated group had a single nonresponder, limiting CD8+ expansion-response conclusions. Patients shared TCRs less clearly than mice did, possibly for HLA-related reasons.

The origin of this receptor is a human donor with alopecia areata. The input for sequencing was CD4+ T cells sorted from blood, taken around week 44, from a patient treated with tofacitinib. This chain connects TRBV29-1 to TRBJ2-2; no clear D. CDR3 residues: CSVAVTGELFF. As DNA, the CDR3 is TGCAGCGTTGCAGTGACCGGGGAGCTGTTTTTT.